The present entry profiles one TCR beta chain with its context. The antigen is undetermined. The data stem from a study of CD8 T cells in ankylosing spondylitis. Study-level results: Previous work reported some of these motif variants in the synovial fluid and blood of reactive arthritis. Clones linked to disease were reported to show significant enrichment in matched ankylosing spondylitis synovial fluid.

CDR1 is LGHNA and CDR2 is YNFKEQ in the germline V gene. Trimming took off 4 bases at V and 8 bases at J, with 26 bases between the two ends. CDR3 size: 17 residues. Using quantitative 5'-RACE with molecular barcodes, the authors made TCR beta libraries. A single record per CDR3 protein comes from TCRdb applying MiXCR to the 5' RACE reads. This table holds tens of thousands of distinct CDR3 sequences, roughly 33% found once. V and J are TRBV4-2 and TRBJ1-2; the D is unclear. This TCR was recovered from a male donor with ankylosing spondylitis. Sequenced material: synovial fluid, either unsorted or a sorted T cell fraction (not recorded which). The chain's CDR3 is CASSPPAPGRVEWGYTF. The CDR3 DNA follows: TGTGCCAGCAGCCCTCCCGCTCCCGGACGGGTGGAGTGGGGCTACACCTTC.